The 2 T cell receptor beta chains presented below share a single source sample, sequenced in a study of shared clonotypes between healthy human individuals. Data came from immunoSEQ multiplex PCR; TCRdb stores just in-frame clones and leaves some out. This sample yields about 1.5 million clones, of which 95% to 99% are seen a single time; approximately 0.44% belongs to the top ten. Sequenced material: naive CD4+ T cells sorted from blood. Noted subset: CD45RA+ positively selected. Every receptor here comes from a man aged 25 to 45 in good health.

The chain is built from TRBV4-3 and TRBJ2-1; either TRBD1 or TRBD2 may supply D (6 bases each). Germline V gene data show CDR1 as LGHNA and CDR2 as YSLEER. The ends were cut back, 4 bases at V and 9 bases at J, with 10 bases in the middle. The CDR3 is 12 residues long. The CDR3, as DNA: TGCGCCAGCAGCCCCGGAGGGGGTGAGCAGTTCTTC. Amino acid sequence: CASSPGGGEQFF.

This clone was seen just once. The rearrangement links TRBV5-4 to TRBJ1-5; TRBD1 is a possible D gene (5 bases). The CDR3 consists of 17 residues. Germline values: CDR1 SGHNT, CDR2 YYREEE (reference sequence). V dropped 2 bases and J dropped 0 bases, with 15 bases sitting between them. CDR3 DNA sequence: TGTGCCAGCAGCTTATCGCAGGGAAGATATAGCAATCAGCCCCAGCATTTT. The encoded protein is CASSLSQGRYSNQPQHF.